This section outlines one TCR beta chain sequence together with its context. The antigen this receptor binds is unknown. No clone much larger than this one lies a single base away; base qualities are absent. Collaborating institutions collected whole blood in K2EDTA tubes following their own protocols. For TCRbeta analysis, collaborator samples were shipped as frozen whole blood, as isolated PBMCs, or as DNA extracted from either sample type. These data belong to a study of blood T cell repertoires in COVID-19 (dated by TCRdb to the early 2020s). A note on the overall study: The collaborator samples originated in the United States, Italy and Spain and spanned the acute and convalescent phases of COVID-19. The material from the prospective study consisted of cDNA or gDNA derived from T cells, B-cell-depleted T cells, or PBMCs. Deeply sampled blood TCRbeta repertoires from subjects exposed to, actively infected with, or recovered from COVID-19 were included in the dataset. The repertoires were made available in a free public database intended to serve as a resource for research on the immune response to SARS-CoV-2. The samples were drawn from two sources: the first 160 participants of the ongoing ImmuneRACE study, and 1,254 subjects contributed by 6 global collaborators. Nearly every sample came with metadata listing a de-identified subject ID, COVID-19 status, age in years and sex. HLA class I and class II types, where available, came from metadata supplied by the sample provider rather than from assay-based typing.

General findings and caveats noted by the study authors: The amount of clinical and demographic metadata varied by source and participant and was provided uncurated.

TCRbeta CDR3 regions were amplified from genomic DNA using the immunoSEQ Assay, a bias-controlled multiplex PCR. The original methods were these. The number of nucleated cells in each sample was estimated from the amplification of reference gene primers within the assay. To quantify the absolute abundance of each unique TCRbeta CDR3 rearrangement, sequence reads were collapsed and filtered. Productive Simpson clonality was computed per sample as the square root of Simpson's diversity index over productive rearrangements. Not all clones reach the TCRdb copy of this immuneACCESS table, which keeps in-frame sequences only. Checked studies attribute under half of the gap to unresolved V genes and leave the rest unexplained. From that table come the V and J calls and clone size; the DNA was used to work out D and trimming. The sample contains 390,000 or so clones, more than 80% of them found a single time. Of the sample, approximately 1.4% is held by the ten largest clones.

The germline V gene (reference sequence) yields WNHNN for CDR1 and SYGVQD for CDR2. V has 0 bases trimmed and J has 4 bases trimmed; junction bases matching no gene number 3. The cysteine opens and the phenylalanine closes a CDR3 of 16 amino acids. CDR3 DNA is the only sequence kept; it has 48 bases, read in frame from the first base. The material sequenced was peripheral blood. The receptor's source is a woman aged 25 to 39 with active or convalescent COVID-19. The sequence joins TRBV10-1 to TRBJ2-1, with 10 middle bases fitting TRBD2. The sequenced DNA: TGCGCCAGCAGTGAGTCGGGGACTAGCGTGTACAATGAGCAGTTCTTC. Its product reads: CASSESGTSVYNEQFF.